The 15 T cell receptor beta chains reported below all come from one sample, sequenced in a study of cytomegalovirus exposure and HLA in healthy donors. Libraries were prepared by immunoSEQ multiplex PCR; TCRdb keeps only in-frame clonotypes and omits some of them. This sample has over 120,000 clones, with about 94% found just once. The sample taken for sequencing was PBMCs. These receptors came from a man aged 18 to 35 in good health and CMV-seropositive.

The V gene is TRBV28, the J gene TRBJ1-2; the D is unclear. Germline loops: CDR1 MDHEN, CDR2 SYDVKM. Trimming removed 6 bases at V and 7 bases at J, with 18 bases between. This CDR3 is built from 14 residues. CDR3 loop: CASSRVGGESGYTF. The CDR3 region has the DNA TGTGCCAGCAGCCGAGTTGGTGGGGAGAGTGGCTACACCTTC.

The gene calls are TRBV7-9 and TRBJ2-2; 9 positions agree with TRBD2. The CDR3 is made up of 18 amino acids. Germline-derived CDR1 and CDR2 are SEHNR and FQNEAQ (reference sequence). J gave up 3 bases and V 4 bases, and 12 bases lay outside the gene matches. Here the CDR3 reads CASSSPATSGRDTGELFF. DNA for the CDR3: TGTGCCAGCAGCTCCCCTGCGACTAGCGGAAGGGACACCGGGGAGCTGTTTTTT. Looking up the rest from reference TRBV7-9 and TRBJ2-2 gives the full variable domain: DTGVSQNPRHKITKRGQNVTFRCDPISEHNRLYWYRQTLGQGPEFLTYFQNEAQLEKSRLLSDRFSAERPKGSFSTLEIQRTEQGDSAMYLCASSSPATSGRDTGELFFGEGSRLTVL.

V is TRBV5-6 and J is TRBJ1-2, with a weak D call TRBD1 (5 bases). The CDR3 totals 16 residues. Germline CDR1 is SGHDT and CDR2 is YYEEEE. With 3 bases removed from V and 4 bases from J, the gap between germline ends came to 19 bases. CDR3 loop: CASSSNVGGYAYGYTF. The CDR3, as DNA: TGTGCCAGCAGCTCCAACGTGGGGGGATACGCCTATGGCTACACCTTC.

The gene calls are TRBV11-2 and TRBJ2-7, with TRBD2 matching over 9 bases. V gave up 5 bases and J gave up 6 bases; unmatched junction bases: 14. The CDR3 has 16 amino acids. Germline values: CDR1 SGHAT, CDR2 FQNNGV. CDR3 sequence: CASSGPRPAGGVEQYF. CDR3 DNA sequence: TGTGCCAGCAGCGGACCCCGTCCAGCGGGAGGTGTCGAGCAGTACTTC.

V usage is TRBV28 and J usage is TRBJ1-2; TRBD1 matches at 10 bases. Germline assignment: CDR1 MDHEN and CDR2 SYDVKM. The CDR3 runs to 13 residues. V was pared by 6 bases and J by 4 bases, with 2 bases of the junction left unmatched. CDR3 region: CASRRTGGYGYTF. The CDR3 DNA sequence: TGTGCCAGCAGACGGACAGGGGGCTATGGCTACACCTTC.

V usage is TRBV27 and J usage is TRBJ2-7; D possibly corresponds to TRBD2 (6 bases). This CDR3 spans 15 amino acids. The V and J ends lost 2 bases and 0 bases respectively, with 11 bases between them. Looked up from germline, CDR1 is MNHEY and CDR2 is SMNVEV (reference sequence). The CDR3 region is CASSLAGGASYEQYF. The CDR3 coding sequence is TGTGCCAGCAGTTTAGCTGGAGGGGCCTCCTACGAGCAGTACTTC.

As to this clone: Other DNA sequences in this sample translate to the same CDR3. J is TRBJ1-1 and V is TRBV18, with D possibly TRBD1 on 5 matching bases. Trimming shortened V by 3 bases and J by 2 bases, and 7 bases separated the two germline ends. This CDR3 spans 13 amino acids. CDR1 KGHSH and CDR2 LQKENI come from the germline V gene. The CDR3 sequence: CASSPGGNTEAFF. DNA for the CDR3: TGTGCCAGCTCACCGGGGGGAAACACTGAAGCTTTCTTT.

This rearrangement joins TRBV18 to TRBJ1-5; 7 positions agree with TRBD1. The CDR3 is 18 residues long. Germline trimming cut 0 bases from V and 4 bases from J; bases unmatched to any gene: 12. Germline CDR1 reads KGHSH; CDR2 reads LQKENI. This chain's CDR3 is CASSPPLVQGIRNQPQHF. The DNA of the CDR3 is TGTGCCAGCTCACCACCTCTCGTACAGGGGATAAGGAATCAGCCCCAGCATTTT.

The chain combines TRBV2 with TRBJ2-5, with TRBD2 matching 7 bases. With 1 base clipped from V and 3 bases from J, the junction kept 11 bases outside the gene matches. Per germline, CDR1 SNHLY and CDR2 FYNNEI. This CDR3 comprises 17 residues. CDR3 loop: CASSEGEGRAVEETQYF. CDR3 bases: TGTGCCAGCAGTGAAGGGGAGGGCAGAGCGGTCGAAGAGACCCAGTACTTC. The full variable domain, with the rest looked up from reference TRBV2 and TRBJ2-5, is EPEVTQTPSHQVTQMGQEVILRCVPISNHLYFYWYRQILGQKVEFLVSFYNNEISEKSEIFDDQFSVERPDGSNFTLKIRSTKLEDSAMYFCASSEGEGRAVEETQYFGPGTRLLVL.

The chain employs TRBV6-1 and TRBJ1-2; TRBD1 agrees at 7 bases. The CDR3 contains 13 residues. The J segment lost 6 bases and the V segment lost 10 bases, leaving 11 bases of the junction unmatched. The germline V gene encodes CDR1 MNHNS and CDR2 SASEGT. Written as DNA, the CDR3 is TGTGCCACCTTGACAGGGTACTGGGATGGCTACACCTTC. This sequence encodes CATLTGYWDGYTF.

The rearrangement joins TRBV10-2 to TRBJ1-6, with D unresolved. Looked up from germline, CDR1 is WSHSY and CDR2 is SAAADI. The V end lost 5 bases, the J end lost 6 bases, and 8 bases lay between the germline ends. This CDR3 comprises 13 residues. The CDR3 is CASSIDTNSPLHF. CDR3 bases: TGCGCCAGCAGTATTGACACTAATTCACCCCTCCACTTT.

The chain uses TRBV14 and TRBJ2-1; 7 positions match TRBD1. CDR1 and CDR2 from the germline V gene are SGHDN and FVKESK. V lost 1 base to trimming and J lost 3 bases; unmatched junction nucleotides: 6. There are 16 residues in the CDR3. The DNA for the CDR3 is TGTGCCAGCAGCCAAGGACAGGGTTACGACTACAATGAGCAGTTCTTC. Amino acids: CASSQGQGYDYNEQFF.

The CDR3 loop is CASSVGGDYSNQPQHF. The CDR3 coding sequence is TGTGCCAGCAGCGTTGGGGGGGACTATAGCAATCAGCCCCAGCATTTT. The chain employs TRBV9 and TRBJ1-5; D might be TRBD1 (5 bases). This CDR3 spans 16 amino acids. Germline V lookup: CDR1 SGDLS, CDR2 YYNGEE. V shed 2 bases and J shed 0 bases, with 12 bases lying between them.

The chain recombines TRBV9 with TRBJ1-2; D not resolved. This CDR3 is built from 14 residues. The germline gives CDR1 SGDLS, CDR2 YYNGEE. V was trimmed by 0 bases and J by 5 bases, leaving 11 bases between them. The CDR3 sequence: CASSVVGQPYGYTF. The DNA for the CDR3 is TGTGCCAGCAGCGTAGTTGGGCAGCCATATGGCTACACCTTC.

The chain combines TRBV7-6 with TRBJ2-2; 7 nucleotides match TRBD2. V was clipped by 5 bases and J by 7 bases; unmatched bases: 10. CDR1 is SGHVS and CDR2 is FNYEAQ in the germline V gene. The CDR3 extends over 15 amino acids. The CDR3 sequence: CASSPRLAGIGELFF. Written as DNA, the CDR3 is TGTGCCAGCAGCCCTAGACTAGCTGGGATCGGGGAGCTGTTTTTT.